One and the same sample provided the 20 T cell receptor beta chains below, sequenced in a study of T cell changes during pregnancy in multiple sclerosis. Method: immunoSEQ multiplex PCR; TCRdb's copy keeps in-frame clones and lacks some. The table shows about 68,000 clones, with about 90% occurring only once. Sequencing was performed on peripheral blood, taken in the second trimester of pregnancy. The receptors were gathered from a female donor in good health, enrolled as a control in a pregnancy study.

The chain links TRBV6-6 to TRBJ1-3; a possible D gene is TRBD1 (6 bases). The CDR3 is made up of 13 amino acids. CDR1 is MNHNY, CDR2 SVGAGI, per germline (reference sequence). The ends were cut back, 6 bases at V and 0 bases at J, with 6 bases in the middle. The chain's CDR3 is CASRDSSGNTIYF. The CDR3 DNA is TGTGCCAGCAGGGACAGCTCTGGAAACACCATATATTTT.

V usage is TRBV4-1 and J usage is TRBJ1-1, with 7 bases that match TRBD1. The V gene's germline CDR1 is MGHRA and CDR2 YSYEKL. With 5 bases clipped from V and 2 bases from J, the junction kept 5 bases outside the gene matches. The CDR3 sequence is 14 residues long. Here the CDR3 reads CASSKGQVNTEAFF. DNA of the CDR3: TGCGCCAGCAGCAAAGGACAGGTAAACACTGAAGCTTTCTTT.

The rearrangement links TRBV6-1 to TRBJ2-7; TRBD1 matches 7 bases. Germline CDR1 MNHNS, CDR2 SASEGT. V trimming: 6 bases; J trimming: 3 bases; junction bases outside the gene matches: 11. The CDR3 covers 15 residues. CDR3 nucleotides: TGTGCCAGCAGCTACGACAGGGTCCACATCTACGAGCAGTACTTC. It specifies CASSYDRVHIYEQYF.

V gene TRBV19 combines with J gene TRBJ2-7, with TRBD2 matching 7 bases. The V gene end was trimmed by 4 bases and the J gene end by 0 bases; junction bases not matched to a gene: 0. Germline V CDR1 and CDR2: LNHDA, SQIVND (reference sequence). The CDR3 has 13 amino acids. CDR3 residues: CASSSGSSYEQYF. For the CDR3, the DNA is TGTGCCAGTAGTAGCGGGAGCTCCTACGAGCAGTACTTC.

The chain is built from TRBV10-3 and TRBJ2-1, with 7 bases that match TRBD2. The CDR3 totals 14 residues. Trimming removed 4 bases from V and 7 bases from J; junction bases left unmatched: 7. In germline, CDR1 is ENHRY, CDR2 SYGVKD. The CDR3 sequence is CAISAREASNEQFF. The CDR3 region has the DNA TGTGCCATCAGTGCCCGGGAGGCCTCGAATGAGCAGTTCTTC.

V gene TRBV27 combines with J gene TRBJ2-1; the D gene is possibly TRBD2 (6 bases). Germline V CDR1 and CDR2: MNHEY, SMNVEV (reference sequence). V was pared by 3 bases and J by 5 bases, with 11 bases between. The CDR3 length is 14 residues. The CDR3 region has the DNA TGTGCCAGCAGTTTTGGGGGGATTGACAATGAGCAGTTCTTC. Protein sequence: CASSFGGIDNEQFF.

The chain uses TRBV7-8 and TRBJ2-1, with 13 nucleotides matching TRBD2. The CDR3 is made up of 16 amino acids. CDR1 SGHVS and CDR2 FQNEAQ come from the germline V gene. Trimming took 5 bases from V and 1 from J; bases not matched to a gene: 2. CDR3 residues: CASSQTSGRSYNEQFF. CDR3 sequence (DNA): TGTGCCAGCAGCCAGACTAGCGGGAGGTCCTACAATGAGCAGTTCTTC.

The CDR3 loop reads CASRPDRLATGELFF. The DNA for the CDR3 is TGTGCCAGTAGACCTGACAGGTTGGCCACCGGGGAGCTGTTTTTT. V usage is TRBV19 and J usage is TRBJ2-2, with a tentative D call TRBD1 (6 bases). CDR3 length equals 15 residues. Trimming took 6 bases from V and 4 from J, leaving 15 bases between them. Germline CDR1 reads LNHDA; CDR2 reads SQIVND (reference sequence).

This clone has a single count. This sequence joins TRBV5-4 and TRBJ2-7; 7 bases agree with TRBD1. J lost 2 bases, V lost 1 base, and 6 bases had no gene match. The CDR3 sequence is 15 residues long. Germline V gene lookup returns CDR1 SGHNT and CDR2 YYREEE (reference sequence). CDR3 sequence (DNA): TGTGCCAGCAGCTTGTCCGGGACAGTGACCTACGAGCAGTACTTC. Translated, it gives CASSLSGTVTYEQYF. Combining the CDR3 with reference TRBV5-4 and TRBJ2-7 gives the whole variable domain ETGVTQSPTHLIKTRGQQVTLRCSSQSGHNTVSWYQQALGQGPQFIFQYYREEENGRGNFPPRFSGLQFPNYSSELNVNALELDDSALYLCASSLSGTVTYEQYFGPGTRLTVT.

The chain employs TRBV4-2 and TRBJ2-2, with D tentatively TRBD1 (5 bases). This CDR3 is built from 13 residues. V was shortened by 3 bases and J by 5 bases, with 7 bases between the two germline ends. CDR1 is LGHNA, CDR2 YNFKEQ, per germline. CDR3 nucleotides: TGTGCCAGCAGCCAGACAGAGACCGGGGAGCTGTTTTTT. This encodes CASSQTETGELFF.

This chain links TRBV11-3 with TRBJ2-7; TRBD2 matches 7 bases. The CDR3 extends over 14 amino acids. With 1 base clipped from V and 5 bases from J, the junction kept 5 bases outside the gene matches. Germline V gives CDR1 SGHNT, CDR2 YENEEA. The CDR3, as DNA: TGTGCCAGCAGCTTAGGGACTAGATCCCACGAGCAGTACTTC. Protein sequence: CASSLGTRSHEQYF.

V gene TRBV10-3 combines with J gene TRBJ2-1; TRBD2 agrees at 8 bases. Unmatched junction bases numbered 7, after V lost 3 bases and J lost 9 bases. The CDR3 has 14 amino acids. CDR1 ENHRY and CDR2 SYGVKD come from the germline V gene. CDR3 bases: TGTGCCATCAGTGAAGGAGCGGGAGATAGTGAGCAGTTCTTC. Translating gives CAISEGAGDSEQFF.

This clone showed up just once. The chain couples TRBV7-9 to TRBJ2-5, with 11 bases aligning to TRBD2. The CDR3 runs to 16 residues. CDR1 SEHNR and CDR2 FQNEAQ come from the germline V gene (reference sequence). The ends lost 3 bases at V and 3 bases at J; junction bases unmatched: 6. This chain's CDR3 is CASSFGTSGLEETQYF. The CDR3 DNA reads TGTGCCAGCAGCTTCGGGACTAGCGGATTAGAAGAGACCCAGTACTTC.

The DNA of the CDR3 is TGCAGCGTTGAGACAGGGTTTCCTTACTACGAGCAGTACTTC. Its protein product is CSVETGFPYYEQYF. The gene calls are TRBV29-1 and TRBJ2-7, with 7 bases aligning to TRBD1. Trimming took 3 bases from V and 3 from J; bases not matched to a gene: 8. The CDR3 spans 14 residues. The V gene's germline CDR1 is SQVTM and CDR2 ANQGSEA.

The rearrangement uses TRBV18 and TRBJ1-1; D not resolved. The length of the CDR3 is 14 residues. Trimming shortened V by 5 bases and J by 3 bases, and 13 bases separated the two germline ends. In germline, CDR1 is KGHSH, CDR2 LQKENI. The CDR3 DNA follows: TGTGCCAGCTCAGGGGATCCGGGAGACACTGAAGCTTTCTTT. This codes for CASSGDPGDTEAFF. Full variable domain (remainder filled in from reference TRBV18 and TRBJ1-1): NAGVMQNPRHLVRRRGQEARLRCSPMKGHSHVYWYRQLPEEGLKFMVYLQKENIIDESGMPKERFSAEFPKEGPSILRIQQVVRGDSAAYFCASSGDPGDTEAFFGQGTRLTVV.

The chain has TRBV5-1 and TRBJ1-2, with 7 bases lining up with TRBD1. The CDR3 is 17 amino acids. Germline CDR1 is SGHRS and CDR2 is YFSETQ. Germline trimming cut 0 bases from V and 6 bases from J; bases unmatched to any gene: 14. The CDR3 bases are TGCGCCAGCAGCTTGGACCGGACAGGACCCCCCAGCCATGGCTACACCTTC. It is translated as CASSLDRTGPPSHGYTF. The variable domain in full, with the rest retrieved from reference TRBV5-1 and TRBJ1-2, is KAGVTQTPRYLIKTRGQQVTLSCSPISGHRSVSWYQQTPGQGLQFLFEYFSETQRNKGNFPGRFSGRQFSNSRSEMNVSTLELGDSALYLCASSLDRTGPPSHGYTFGSGTRLTVV.

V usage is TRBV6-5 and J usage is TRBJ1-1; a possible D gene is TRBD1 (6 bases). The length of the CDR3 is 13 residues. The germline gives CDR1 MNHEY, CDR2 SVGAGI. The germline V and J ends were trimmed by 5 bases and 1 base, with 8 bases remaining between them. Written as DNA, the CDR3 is TGTGCCAGCAGTCAGGGGCCGAACACTGAAGCTTTCTTT. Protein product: CASSQGPNTEAFF.

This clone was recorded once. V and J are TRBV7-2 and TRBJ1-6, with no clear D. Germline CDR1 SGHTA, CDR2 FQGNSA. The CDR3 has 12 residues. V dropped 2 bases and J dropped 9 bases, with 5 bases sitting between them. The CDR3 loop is CASSLQASPLHF. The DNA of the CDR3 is TGTGCCAGCAGCTTACAAGCTTCACCCCTCCACTTT.

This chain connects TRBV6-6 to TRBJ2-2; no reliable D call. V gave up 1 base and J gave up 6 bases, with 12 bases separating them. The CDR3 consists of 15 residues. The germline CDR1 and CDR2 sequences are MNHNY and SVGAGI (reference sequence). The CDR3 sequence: CASSYFGTPAGELFF. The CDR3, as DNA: TGTGCCAGCAGTTACTTCGGTACCCCCGCCGGGGAGCTGTTTTTT.

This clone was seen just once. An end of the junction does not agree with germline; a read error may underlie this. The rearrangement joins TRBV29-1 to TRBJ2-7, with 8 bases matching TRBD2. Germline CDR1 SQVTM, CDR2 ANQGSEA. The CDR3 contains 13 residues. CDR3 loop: CSVPAGREGTLKF. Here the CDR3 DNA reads TGCAGCGTTCCTGCAGGACGGGAGGGCACGTTGAAGTTC.